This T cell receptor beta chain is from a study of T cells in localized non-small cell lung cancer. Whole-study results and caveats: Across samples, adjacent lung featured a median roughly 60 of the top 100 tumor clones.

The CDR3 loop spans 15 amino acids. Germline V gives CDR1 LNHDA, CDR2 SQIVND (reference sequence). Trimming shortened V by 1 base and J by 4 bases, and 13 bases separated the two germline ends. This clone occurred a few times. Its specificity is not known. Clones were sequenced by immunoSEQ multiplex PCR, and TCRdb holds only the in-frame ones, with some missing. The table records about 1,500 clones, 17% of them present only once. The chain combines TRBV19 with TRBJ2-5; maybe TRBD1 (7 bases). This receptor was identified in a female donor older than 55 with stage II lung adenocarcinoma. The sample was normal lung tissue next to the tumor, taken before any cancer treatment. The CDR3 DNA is TGTGCCAGTAGTATAGGCAGGGGGGTGCGAGAGACCCAGTACTTC. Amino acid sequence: CASSIGRGVRETQYF.